These 30 T cell receptor beta chains share one sample of origin, sequenced in a study of memory CD4+ T cells and cytomegalovirus serostatus. The sort gate was single viable CD3+CD4+CD8-CD45RO+ cells for memory CD4+ T cells. Assay used: immunoSEQ multiplex PCR; TCRdb lists only in-frame clones, some missing. The sample has roughly 60,000 clones, about 81% seen once. Sequenced material: memory CD4+ T cells from blood. The receptors here all came from an adult in good health and CMV-seronegative.

The rearrangement joins TRBV6-5 to TRBJ1-4; 11 nucleotides agree with TRBD1. The length of the CDR3 is 15 residues. Germline V gene sequence: CDR1 MNHEY, CDR2 SVGAGI. The ends lost 7 bases at V and 0 bases at J; junction bases unmatched: 1. The CDR3 loop is CASKGQGATNEKLFF. The CDR3 DNA sequence: TGTGCCAGCAAGGGACAGGGGGCAACTAATGAAAAACTGTTTTTT.

This clone was seen a single time. The chain combines TRBV6-1 with TRBJ1-4; D is uncertain. CDR1 MNHNS and CDR2 SASEGT come from the germline V gene. Between the trimmed V and J ends, which lost 2 bases and 7 bases, there was a span of 14 bases. The CDR3 length is 15 residues. CDR3 sequence: CASSEIGSLGEKLFF. The CDR3, as DNA: TGTGCCAGCAGTGAAATCGGGTCTTTGGGTGAAAAACTGTTTTTT.

The chain uses TRBV2 and TRBJ1-1, with D maybe TRBD1 (5 bases). The CDR3 extends over 12 amino acids. Looked up from germline, CDR1 is SNHLY and CDR2 is FYNNEI. V gave up 7 bases and J gave up 7 bases, with 13 bases separating them. The CDR3 loop is CASTRDRNEAFF. The CDR3 bases are TGTGCCAGCACAAGAGACAGAAATGAAGCTTTCTTT.

The chain joins TRBV4-3 to TRBJ2-5; 7 bases match TRBD2. This CDR3 spans 14 amino acids. Germline V gene lookup returns CDR1 LGHNA and CDR2 YSLEER. Trimming cost V 4 bases and J 0 bases; bases outside gene matches: 2. The CDR3 loop reads CASSRDYYQETQYF. The CDR3 DNA follows: TGCGCCAGCAGCCGGGACTACTACCAAGAGACCCAGTACTTC.

This sequence joins TRBV6-6 and TRBJ1-5; D uncertain. From germline, CDR1 is MNHNY and CDR2 SVGAGI (reference sequence). Trimming pared 6 bases from V and 1 base from J, leaving 7 bases between. This CDR3 is built from 13 residues. CDR3 sequence: CASRSISNQPQHF. The CDR3 nucleotides read TGTGCCAGCAGATCCATAAGCAATCAGCCCCAGCATTTT.

V is TRBV28 and J is TRBJ1-1; D not certain. V lost 4 bases and J 7 bases, leaving 13 bases between the germline ends. The CDR3 has 13 amino acids. In germline, CDR1 is MDHEN, CDR2 SYDVKM. For the CDR3, the DNA is TGTGCCAGCAGTTGGACCGCTCTAGGTGAAGCTTTCTTT. Translating gives CASSWTALGEAFF.

V and J are TRBV29-1 and TRBJ2-3, with D perhaps matching TRBD1 or TRBD2 (5 bases each). Looked up from germline, CDR1 is SQVTM and CDR2 is ANQGSEA. The CDR3 is 15 amino acids. CDR3 sequence reads: CNASKGTRDTDTQYF. CDR3 in DNA: TGCAACGCAAGTAAAGGGACCAGGGACACAGATACGCAGTATTTT.

V gene TRBV6-5 combines with J gene TRBJ2-1, with 8 positions matching TRBD1. The CDR3 runs to 15 residues. V lost 5 bases to trimming and J lost 4 bases; unmatched junction nucleotides: 7. Looked up from germline, CDR1 is MNHEY and CDR2 is SVGAGI. CDR3 in DNA: TGTGCCAGCAGTATAACAGGGGGAGGATACAATGAGCAGTTCTTC. It translates to CASSITGGGYNEQFF.

As DNA, the CDR3 is TGTGCCAGCAGTGAAGGACAGGGAATGCGCGGCTACACCTTC. Its translation: CASSEGQGMRGYTF. This rearrangement joins TRBV6-1 to TRBJ1-2, with 7 positions matching TRBD1. The V and J ends lost 1 base and 8 bases, in that order; junction bases with no gene match: 7. This CDR3 is built from 14 residues. Germline V gene sequence: CDR1 MNHNS, CDR2 SASEGT.

J is TRBJ2-5 and V is TRBV28, with a possible D match to TRBD1 (5 bases). Gene TRBJ2-7 matches the end of the DNA better, so the J call may be wrong. CDR1 is MDHEN and CDR2 is SYDVKM in the germline V gene. The CDR3 extends over 12 amino acids. CDR3 region: CASTAGRYEQYF. CDR3 DNA sequence: TGTGCCAGCACGGCAGGGCGGTACGAGCAGTACTTC.

V usage is TRBV4-1 and J usage is TRBJ1-6; D remains unclear. The length of the CDR3 is 16 residues. V shed 3 bases and J shed 0 bases, with 9 bases lying between them. Germline assignment: CDR1 MGHRA and CDR2 YSYEKL. Here the CDR3 DNA reads TGCGCCAGCAGCCAGGACGGGAGCTCCTATAATTCACCCCTCCACTTT. Translation gives CASSQDGSSYNSPLHF.

CDR3 sequence reads: CASSLGHSAGELFF. Written as DNA, the CDR3 is TGTGCCAGCAGCTTAGGTCACTCAGCCGGGGAGCTGTTTTTT. V is TRBV5-6 and J is TRBJ2-2; D is unresolved. The CDR3 contains 14 residues. Trimming left V 2 bases short and J 6 bases short, with 11 bases between. Germline V lookup: CDR1 SGHDT, CDR2 YYEEEE. The full variable domain, its missing parts supplied by reference TRBV5-6 and TRBJ2-2, is DAGVTQSPTHLIKTRGQQVTLRCSPKSGHDTVSWYQQALGQGPQFIFQYYEEEERQRGNFPDRFSGHQFPNYSSELNVNALLLGDSALYLCASSLGHSAGELFFGEGSRLTVL.

V gene TRBV7-9 combines with J gene TRBJ1-4; D gene uncertain. Between the trimmed V and J ends, which lost 0 bases and 4 bases, there was a span of 9 bases. This CDR3 has 15 amino acids. Germline V CDR1 and CDR2: SEHNR, FQNEAQ (reference sequence). The CDR3 here is CASSLAGRNNEKLFF. In DNA, the CDR3 is TGTGCCAGCAGCTTAGCCGGACGGAATAATGAAAAACTGTTTTTT.

The CDR3 DNA is TGTGCCAGCAGCTTTTACAGGGGGCAAGAGACCCAGTACTTC. It translates to CASSFYRGQETQYF. The chain recombines TRBV11-3 with TRBJ2-5, with 8 positions matching TRBD1. Germline V gene sequence: CDR1 SGHNT, CDR2 YENEEA. There are 14 residues in the CDR3. J gave up 2 bases and V 3 bases, and 2 bases lay outside the gene matches.

On this clone itself: The same CDR3 also results from other DNA sequences found in this sample. The J gene is TRBJ2-1, the V gene TRBV20-1; D unresolved. V gave up 3 bases and J gave up 5 bases, with 5 bases separating them. The germline gives CDR1 DFQATT, CDR2 SNEGSKA (reference sequence). CDR3 size: 11 residues. The CDR3 loop is CSASPHNEQFF. The CDR3 coding sequence is TGCAGTGCTAGTCCGCACAATGAGCAGTTCTTC.

The chain joins TRBV5-1 to TRBJ1-5, with D maybe TRBD1 (5 bases). CDR1 is SGHRS, CDR2 YFSETQ, per germline. V dropped 0 bases and J dropped 2 bases, with 9 bases sitting between them. The CDR3 has 15 amino acids. CDR3 bases: TGCGCCAGCAGCTTGGCAGGGAGAGGCAATCAGCCCCAGCATTTT. Translation: CASSLAGRGNQPQHF.

This clone has a single count. This sequence joins TRBV28 and TRBJ2-7; 9 nucleotides line up with TRBD1. V shed 6 bases and J 1 base; nucleotides not matched to a gene: 7. The germline gives CDR1 MDHEN, CDR2 SYDVKM. CDR3 length: 15 amino acids. The CDR3 sequence is CASRRRDRASYEQYF. The CDR3 DNA reads TGTGCCAGCAGGCGACGGGACAGGGCTTCCTACGAGCAGTACTTC.

The J gene is TRBJ1-4, the V gene TRBV5-1; D is unclear. Looked up from germline, CDR1 is SGHRS and CDR2 is YFSETQ. The germline V and J ends were trimmed by 0 bases and 1 base, with 7 bases remaining between them. The CDR3 totals 15 residues. CDR3 protein: CASSLGVVTNEKLFF. CDR3 nucleotides: TGCGCCAGCAGCTTGGGTGTGGTAACTAATGAAAAACTGTTTTTT.

This chain joins TRBV5-1 and TRBJ2-1, with 7 positions matching TRBD2. Germline trimming cut 0 bases from V and 1 base from J; bases unmatched to any gene: 7. CDR3 length: 17 residues. Germline CDR1 and CDR2: SGHRS and YFSETQ. The CDR3, as DNA: TGCGCCAGCAGCTTGGCCCAGGGCGGGAGTTCCTACAATGAGCAGTTCTTC. Amino acids: CASSLAQGGSSYNEQFF.

The chain has TRBV7-9 and TRBJ1-3; D might be TRBD1 (6 bases). Trimming cost V 0 bases and J 2 bases, with 11 bases left between them. The CDR3 contains 16 residues. CDR1 and CDR2 (germline): SEHNR, FQNEAQ (reference sequence). The DNA for the CDR3 is TGTGCCAGCAGCTTAGCGCAGGCAGGGGCTGGAAACACCATATATTTT. It yields the protein CASSLAQAGAGNTIYF.

This chain joins TRBV11-2 and TRBJ2-7, with TRBD2 matching 8 bases. The junction had 12 bases not matched to a gene; V was cut back by 5 bases and J by 6 bases. The CDR3 consists of 15 residues. Germline CDR1 reads SGHAT; CDR2 reads FQNNGV. DNA of the CDR3: TGTGCCAGCAGCCTCGGGGGGGGTCGGACAGTCGAGCAGTACTTC. Translating it yields CASSLGGGRTVEQYF.

V and J are TRBV25-1 and TRBJ1-1; D is unclear. CDR3 length: 11 residues. CDR1 MGHDK and CDR2 SYGVNS come from the germline V gene. V was trimmed by 3 bases and J by 9 bases, leaving 8 bases between them. CDR3 bases: TGTGCCAGCAGTGAGACGGGGAAAGCTTTCTTT. Protein product: CASSETGKAFF. The variable domain in full, completed from reference TRBV25-1 and TRBJ1-1, reads EADIYQTPRYLVIGTGKKITLECSQTMGHDKMYWYQQDPGMELHLIHYSYGVNSTEKGDLSSESTVSRIRTEHFPLTLESARPSHTSQYLCASSETGKAFFGQGTRLTVV.

The count of this clone is one. The chain recombines TRBV14 with TRBJ2-1; D might be TRBD2 (6 bases). CDR1 and CDR2 from the germline V gene are SGHDN and FVKESK. The CDR3 length is 16 residues. Trimming took 2 bases from V and 2 from J, leaving 13 bases between them. The CDR3 sequence: CASSQLGDSPYNEQFF. The CDR3 nucleotides read TGTGCCAGCAGCCAACTGGGGGACTCCCCCTACAATGAGCAGTTCTTC.

The table lists this clone with a count of one. The CDR3 sequence is CASSRGWTNDEQYF. The CDR3 DNA follows: TGTGCCAGCAGTCGGGGGTGGACAAACGACGAGCAGTACTTC. This chain links TRBV7-2 with TRBJ2-7, with D perhaps TRBD2 (6 bases). V shed 6 bases and J shed 5 bases, with 17 bases lying between them. Germline values: CDR1 SGHTA, CDR2 FQGNSA. This CDR3 contains 14 residues.

The table lists this clone with a count of one. V and J are TRBV2 and TRBJ2-7; D unclear. Between the trimmed V and J ends, which lost 5 bases and 7 bases, there was a span of 12 bases. Germline V gives CDR1 SNHLY, CDR2 FYNNEI. CDR3 length equals 12 residues. The CDR3 DNA follows: TGTGCCAGCAGTTTGCTCGAAGGGGAGCAGTACTTC. Residues: CASSLLEGEQYF.

V gene TRBV6-6 combines with J gene TRBJ1-3; tentatively, D is TRBD1 (5 bases). The length of the CDR3 is 16 residues. V was shortened by 4 bases and J by 2 bases, with 15 bases between the two germline ends. Germline CDR1 is MNHNY and CDR2 is SVGAGI (reference sequence). The CDR3 DNA reads as TGTGCCAGCAGTTTAAAGCGGGGACCGGCTGGAAACACCATATATTTT. Amino acids: CASSLKRGPAGNTIYF.

The chain uses TRBV20-1 and TRBJ2-1; D not certain. Looked up from germline, CDR1 is DFQATT and CDR2 is SNEGSKA (reference sequence). Trimming removed 6 bases from V and 8 bases from J, with 11 bases in between. The CDR3 consists of 11 residues. In nucleotides, the CDR3 is TGCAGTGCACAGTCGGTTCATGAGCAGTTCTTC. As protein: CSAQSVHEQFF.

V and J are TRBV5-5 and TRBJ2-7; 7 nucleotides match TRBD2. Germline lookup yields CDR1 SGHKS and CDR2 YYEKEE (reference sequence). The CDR3 has 16 amino acids. V shed 3 bases and J 3 bases; nucleotides not matched to a gene: 12. The CDR3 region is CASSSSSGALFYEQYF. The CDR3 nucleotides read TGTGCCAGCAGCTCATCAAGCGGGGCCTTATTCTACGAGCAGTACTTC.

V and J are TRBV27 and TRBJ2-7; TRBD2 matches 7 bases. The CDR3 loop spans 15 amino acids. Germline CDR1 and CDR2: MNHEY and SMNVEV (reference sequence). The junction had 13 bases not matched to a gene; V was cut back by 6 bases and J by 5 bases. CDR3: CASRAWGGRLDEQYF. The CDR3 region has the DNA TGTGCCAGCAGGGCTTGGGGCGGGAGATTGGACGAGCAGTACTTC.

Details on this clone: Mismatch with germline at one junction end may stem from a read error. J is TRBJ1-2 and V is TRBV27, with 8 bases matching TRBD1. Germline V gives CDR1 MNHEY, CDR2 SMNVEV (reference sequence). This CDR3 region has 17 residues. The CDR3 sequence: CASSNHRTGQGNHGYTF. CDR3 coding DNA: TGTGCCAGCAGTAACCATAGGACAGGGCAAGGTAACCATGGCTACACCTTC.